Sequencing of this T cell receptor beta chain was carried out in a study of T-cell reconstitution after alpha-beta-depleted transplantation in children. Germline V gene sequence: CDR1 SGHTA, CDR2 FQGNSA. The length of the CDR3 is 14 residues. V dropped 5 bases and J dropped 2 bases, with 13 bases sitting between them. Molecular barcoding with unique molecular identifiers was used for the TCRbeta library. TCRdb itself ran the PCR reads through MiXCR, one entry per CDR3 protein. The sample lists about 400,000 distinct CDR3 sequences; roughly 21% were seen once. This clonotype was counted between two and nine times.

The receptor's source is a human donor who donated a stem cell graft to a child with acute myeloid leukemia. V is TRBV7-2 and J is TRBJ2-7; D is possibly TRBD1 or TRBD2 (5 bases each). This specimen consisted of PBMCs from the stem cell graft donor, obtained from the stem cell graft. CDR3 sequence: CASSRTLGPYEQYF. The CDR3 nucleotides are TGTGCCAGCAGCCGGACCCTGGGACCCTACGAGCAGTACTTC.